This T cell receptor (beta chain) was sequenced in a study of blood T cell repertoires in COVID-19. Original processing methods: By means of reference gene primer amplification, nucleated cell counts were estimated. Sequencing used immunoSEQ multiplex PCR; TCRdb keeps in-frame clones, though not all of them. V and J calls plus clone size are reproduced from that table; the DNA served to infer D and trimming. Of tens of thousands of clones in the sample, around 93% were seen once. Only one count was recorded for this clone. Germline V CDR1 and CDR2: MNHEY, SVGAGI. There are 16 residues in the CDR3. V shed 1 base and J 2 bases; nucleotides not matched to a gene: 3.

The clonotype originates from a human donor with active COVID-19. The donor label of this sample is uncertain. The chain links TRBV6-5 to TRBJ2-5; 11 bases agree with TRBD2. The sequenced sample consisted of peripheral blood. For the CDR3, the DNA is TGTGCCAGCAGTTACTTGCTAGCGGGGGGTCAAGAGACCCAGTACTTC. Translation: CASSYLLAGGQETQYF.